Listed here are 20 T cell receptor beta chains from one sample, sequenced in a study of T cells in lung cancer brain metastases. Libraries were prepared by immunoSEQ multiplex PCR; TCRdb keeps only in-frame clonotypes and omits some of them. The table lists some 5,000 clones, more than 75% of them singletons. The specimen sequenced was tumor tissue from a brain metastasis. All receptors come from a man between 50 and 59 years old with non-small cell lung cancer that had spread to the brain.

This chain connects TRBV4-1 to TRBJ2-5; TRBD1 aligns across 8 bases. The CDR3 consists of 16 residues. With V trimmed by 4 bases and J by 2 bases, 9 bases remained unmatched. Germline loops: CDR1 MGHRA, CDR2 YSYEKL. This CDR3 is CASSPTGARSQETQYF. DNA for the CDR3: TGCGCCAGCAGCCCGACAGGGGCAAGATCGCAAGAGACCCAGTACTTC.

The chain links TRBV7-2 to TRBJ1-2; no firm D call. V was cut by 1 base and J by 4 bases, with 13 bases left in between. CDR1 and CDR2 (germline): SGHTA, FQGNSA. The CDR3 spans 15 residues. CDR3 sequence (DNA): TGTGCCAGCAGCTTAGGTCGGGAAGGGCCCTATGGCTACACCTTC. It specifies CASSLGREGPYGYTF.

This clone was seen a handful of times. The rearrangement joins TRBV12-5 to TRBJ2-3, with 8 bases matching TRBD1. The V and J ends lost 3 bases and 4 bases, in that order; junction bases with no gene match: 9. Germline CDR1 LGHNT, CDR2 FRNRAP. The CDR3 contains 16 residues. For the CDR3, the DNA is TGTGCTAGTGGTTTAGAAAGGACAGGGCGGTCAGATACGCAGTATTTT. It encodes CASGLERTGRSDTQYF. The variable domain in full, with the rest retrieved from reference TRBV12-5 and TRBJ2-3, is DARVTQTPRHKVTEMGQEVTMRCQPILGHNTVFWYRQTMMQGLELLAYFRNRAPLDDSGMPKDRFSAEMPDATLATLKIQPSEPRDSAVYFCASGLERTGRSDTQYFGPGTRLTVL.

This clone has only one observation. Other DNA sequences in this specimen translate into the identical CDR3. The rearrangement links TRBV12-5 to TRBJ2-1; possible D gene TRBD2, 6 bases. The germline gives CDR1 LGHNT, CDR2 FRNRAP. The CDR3 extends over 14 amino acids. Trimming cost V 7 bases and J 2 bases, with 12 bases left between them. The CDR3 sequence is CASALGGTYNEQFF. CDR3 DNA sequence: TGTGCTAGTGCCCTCGGAGGGACCTACAATGAGCAGTTCTTC. Looking up the rest from reference TRBV12-5 and TRBJ2-1 gives the full variable domain: DARVTQTPRHKVTEMGQEVTMRCQPILGHNTVFWYRQTMMQGLELLAYFRNRAPLDDSGMPKDRFSAEMPDATLATLKIQPSEPRDSAVYFCASALGGTYNEQFFGPGTRLTVL.

V gene TRBV7-2 combines with J gene TRBJ2-7; 8 nucleotides line up with TRBD2. The CDR3 is 15 amino acids. Germline CDR1 reads SGHTA; CDR2 reads FQGNSA. J lost 2 bases, V lost 2 bases, and 5 bases had no gene match. CDR3 sequence reads: CASSLIISGAYEQYF. CDR3 DNA: TGTGCCAGCAGCTTAATTATTAGCGGGGCCTACGAGCAGTACTTC.

Comments on this clone: Its ends do not fully match the called genes, so a read error is possible. Other DNA sequences in this sample translate to the same CDR3. V usage is TRBV5-6 and J usage is TRBJ2-2; the D is unclear. From germline, CDR1 is SGHDT and CDR2 YYEEEE. The CDR3 sequence is 14 residues long. For the CDR3, the DNA is TGTGCTAGCAGCTTGGTGCCGGTCACCGGGGAGCTGTTTTTT. Translation: CASSLVPVTGELFF.

This chain connects TRBV5-5 to TRBJ1-1; D remains unclear. The ends were cut back, 2 bases at V and 5 bases at J, with 19 bases in the middle. This CDR3 comprises 16 residues. Germline values: CDR1 SGHKS, CDR2 YYEKEE (reference sequence). CDR3 sequence (DNA): TGTGCCAGCAGCTTCGATCTACGGCCAGTATCTACTGAAGCTTTCTTT. Translated: CASSFDLRPVSTEAFF.

The V call is TRBV4-1, the J call TRBJ1-4, with TRBD1 matching over 8 bases. The CDR3 is made up of 16 amino acids. CDR1 and CDR2 from the germline V gene are MGHRA and YSYEKL. V lost 3 bases, J lost 7 bases, and 10 bases stayed unmatched. CDR3 protein: CASSHALTGEGEKLFF. CDR3 coding DNA: TGCGCCAGCAGCCACGCATTGACAGGGGAGGGTGAAAAACTGTTTTTT.

This rearrangement joins TRBV6-6 to TRBJ2-5, with D maybe TRBD2 (5 bases). Trimming left V 2 bases short and J 2 bases short, with 9 bases between. Germline V lookup: CDR1 MNHNY, CDR2 SVGAGI (reference sequence). The CDR3 has 14 residues. The DNA of the CDR3 is TGTGCCAGCAGTTACGGTGGGAGACAAGAGACCCAGTACTTC. Encoded protein: CASSYGGRQETQYF.

This clone has just one count. The chain recombines TRBV6-5 with TRBJ2-7, with D possibly called TRBD1 or TRBD2 (5 bases each). The CDR3 extends over 13 amino acids. V was shortened by 6 bases and J by 5 bases, with 14 bases between the two germline ends. CDR1 is MNHEY and CDR2 is SVGAGI in the germline V gene. DNA for the CDR3: TGTGCCAGCAGCCCCGGGAAGGGGAACGAGCAGTACTTC. Translated: CASSPGKGNEQYF.

The rearrangement uses TRBV5-4 and TRBJ1-1; the D gene is possibly TRBD1 (5 bases). The V end lost 5 bases, the J end lost 3 bases, and 8 bases lay between the germline ends. CDR1 is SGHNT, CDR2 YYREEE, per germline (reference sequence). The CDR3 is 12 residues long. CDR3 loop: CASSQGDTEAFF. In DNA, the CDR3 is TGTGCCAGCAGTCAGGGAGACACTGAAGCTTTCTTT.

This clone turned up a few times. V is TRBV18 and J is TRBJ2-4; no clear D gene. The CDR3 sequence is 17 residues long. Per the germline V gene, CDR1 is KGHSH and CDR2 is LQKENI. The V and J ends lost 1 base and 1 base respectively, with 14 bases between them. CDR3 protein: CASSPRLQIGAKNIQYF. CDR3 bases: TGTGCCAGCTCACCACGTTTGCAGATCGGGGCCAAAAACATTCAGTACTTC.

The chain links TRBV10-3 to TRBJ2-2, with D unresolved. V lost 4 bases and J lost 4, with 7 bases in between. This CDR3 is built from 13 residues. In germline, CDR1 is ENHRY, CDR2 SYGVKD. The CDR3 loop reads CAISAVSTGELFF. The CDR3 DNA follows: TGTGCCATCAGTGCGGTCAGCACCGGGGAGCTGTTTTTT.

This clone was detected only a few times. The CDR3 region has the DNA TGTGCCAGCAGCCACCGCACTGAAGCTTTCTTT. This codes for CASSHRTEAFF. The gene calls are TRBV7-9 and TRBJ1-1; D call uncertain. Germline CDR1 and CDR2: SEHNR and FQNEAQ (reference sequence). V lost 5 bases to trimming and J lost 4 bases, with 5 bases between them. The CDR3 covers 11 residues.

This rearrangement joins TRBV9 to TRBJ1-5; 7 positions agree with TRBD1. The CDR3 contains 14 residues. The J segment lost 6 bases and the V segment lost 3 bases, leaving 6 bases of the junction unmatched. Germline CDR1 SGDLS, CDR2 YYNGEE. CDR3 protein: CASSARQGGQPQHF. The CDR3 nucleotides read TGTGCCAGCAGCGCCAGACAGGGAGGTCAGCCCCAGCATTTT.

With respect to this clone: Germline and junction disagree at one end, which may indicate a read error. The chain employs TRBV7-9 and TRBJ1-2; 7 bases line up with TRBD1. The CDR3 consists of 15 residues. Germline CDR1 and CDR2: SEHNR and FQNEAQ (reference sequence). This chain's CDR3 is CASSLPGQENYSYTF. The CDR3 DNA reads TGTGCCAGCAGCTTGCCCGGACAGGAGAACTATAGCTACACCTTC.

This chain links TRBV4-3 with TRBJ2-2; 7 nucleotides align to TRBD1. Unmatched junction bases numbered 5, after V lost 7 bases and J lost 6 bases. Germline V gives CDR1 LGHNA, CDR2 YSLEER. CDR3 length: 13 amino acids. The CDR3 region has the DNA TGCGCCAGCAAAACAGGGGAAGCCGGGGAGCTGTTTTTT. Amino acids: CASKTGEAGELFF.

The CDR3 protein is CASSLRPGQGTGNTIYF. The DNA for the CDR3 is TGCGCCAGCAGCTTAAGGCCGGGACAGGGAACTGGAAACACCATATATTTT. This chain links TRBV5-1 with TRBJ2-2; 9 bases agree with TRBD1. The end of the DNA aligns better with TRBJ1-3, so the J call may be wrong. Germline values: CDR1 SGHRS, CDR2 YFSETQ. The CDR3 contains 17 residues.

The J gene is TRBJ1-3, the V gene TRBV7-2; D is possibly TRBD1 (6 bases). Trimming pared 5 bases from V and 1 base from J, leaving 15 bases between. This CDR3 has 16 amino acids. Germline V lookup: CDR1 SGHTA, CDR2 FQGNSA. CDR3 residues: CASSLYRVTSGNTIYF. The CDR3 region has the DNA TGTGCCAGCAGCCTTTACAGGGTAACTTCTGGAAACACCATATATTTT.

The genes are TRBV11-2 and TRBJ1-1; D is possibly TRBD1 (5 bases). Germline V gene lookup returns CDR1 SGHAT and CDR2 FQNNGV. Trimming took off 5 bases at V and 0 bases at J, with 22 bases between the two ends. The CDR3 extends over 18 amino acids. CDR3 protein: CASSPGTDPLSMNTEAFF. Written as DNA, the CDR3 is TGTGCCAGCAGCCCAGGGACCGACCCCCTCAGCATGAACACTGAAGCTTTCTTT.